One and the same sample provided the 18 T cell receptor beta chains below, sequenced in a study of T cell responses to AZD1222 COVID-19 vaccine. Clones were read by immunoSEQ multiplex PCR, and TCRdb kept only the in-frame ones, dropping some. The sample includes about 100,000 clones, 88% of them seen just once. Sequenced material: peripheral blood, taken on day 0 of AZD1222 vaccination. The origin of the receptors is an adult in good health.

The V call is TRBV5-4, the J call TRBJ1-1; D might be TRBD1 (5 bases). Germline loops: CDR1 SGHNT, CDR2 YYREEE (reference sequence). CDR3 size: 14 residues. The V end was cut by 0 bases, the J end by 7 bases, with 13 bases between. The CDR3 DNA follows: TGTGCCAGCAGCTTGGCGGGGGGGAAGCATGAAGCTTTCTTT. This codes for CASSLAGGKHEAFF.

The V gene is TRBV5-1, the J gene TRBJ2-7; D possibly uses TRBD1 or TRBD2 (5 bases each). The germline CDR1 and CDR2 sequences are SGHRS and YFSETQ. The germline V and J ends were trimmed by 1 base and 4 bases, with 15 bases remaining between them. This CDR3 has 15 residues. The CDR3 here is CASSLSEGKEYEQYF. In DNA form, the CDR3 reads TGCGCCAGCAGCTTGTCTGAGGGGAAAGAGTACGAGCAGTACTTC.

This clone was counted once. This rearrangement joins TRBV5-1 to TRBJ1-2; 9 positions agree with TRBD1. Germline assignment: CDR1 SGHRS and CDR2 YFSETQ. This CDR3 comprises 16 residues. V shed 5 bases, J shed 6 bases, and the junction held 14 bases outside the gene matches. This CDR3 reads CASRTSSAGQGDGYTF. CDR3 sequence (DNA): TGCGCCAGCAGAACGTCGTCGGCGGGACAGGGTGATGGCTACACCTTC.

This clone was recorded a few times. The V call is TRBV11-3, the J call TRBJ2-7, with 7 bases that match TRBD2. CDR3 size: 17 residues. The trim removed 5 bases at V and 2 bases at J, leaving 15 bases unmatched. CDR1 is SGHNT, CDR2 YENEEA, per germline. CDR3 bases: TGTGCCAGCAGCCCGCCCGGTTCAACTAGCGTCACCTACGAGCAGTACTTC. It yields the protein CASSPPGSTSVTYEQYF. Variable domain in full (rest from reference TRBV11-3 and TRBJ2-7): EAGVVQSPRYKIIEKKQPVAFWCNPISGHNTLYWYLQNLGQGPELLIRYENEEAVDDSQLPKDRFSAERLKGVDSTLKIQPAELGDSAVYLCASSPPGSTSVTYEQYFGPGTRLTVT.

The chain is built from TRBV4-2 and TRBJ1-3; D is perhaps TRBD1 (6 bases). Germline V gives CDR1 LGHNA, CDR2 YNFKEQ. Trimming pared 5 bases from V and 8 bases from J, leaving 16 bases between. The CDR3 runs to 14 residues. CDR3 residues: CASSTGEGGHTIYF. The CDR3 bases are TGTGCCAGCAGCACCGGGGAGGGGGGACACACCATATATTTT.

In its sample, this clone was seen once. This chain uses TRBV5-4 with TRBJ2-5, with TRBD2 identical over 12 bases. The germline gives CDR1 SGHNT, CDR2 YYREEE (reference sequence). Germline trimming cut 0 bases from V and 5 bases from J; bases unmatched to any gene: 2. CDR3 size: 15 residues. CDR3 sequence reads: CASSLGLAGVETQYF. For the CDR3, the DNA is TGTGCCAGCAGCTTGGGACTAGCGGGAGTGGAGACCCAGTACTTC.

The rearrangement joins TRBV5-1 to TRBJ1-2; D unresolved. Between the trimmed V and J ends, which lost 0 bases and 4 bases, there was a span of 13 bases. The CDR3 runs to 15 residues. CDR1 and CDR2 from the germline V gene are SGHRS and YFSETQ. The CDR3 DNA is TGCGCCAGCAGCTTGGAGTCCCGACTAGCCTATGGCTACACCTTC. It codes for CASSLESRLAYGYTF.

J is TRBJ2-3 and V is TRBV27; D is perhaps TRBD2 (5 bases). With 5 bases removed from V and 4 bases from J, the gap between germline ends came to 22 bases. Looked up from germline, CDR1 is MNHEY and CDR2 is SMNVEV (reference sequence). This CDR3 has 17 amino acids. This CDR3 reads CASSPLLGPDGADTQYF. CDR3 in DNA: TGTGCCAGCAGTCCGCTACTAGGGCCGGACGGAGCAGATACGCAGTATTTT.

This clone was seen repeatedly, ten times or more. This chain uses TRBV9 with TRBJ2-1; 8 nucleotides align to TRBD2. V was clipped by 0 bases and J by 9 bases; unmatched bases: 8. The CDR3 runs to 15 residues. Germline assignment: CDR1 SGDLS and CDR2 YYNGEE. This CDR3 is CASSVVERESGEQFF. CDR3 sequence (DNA): TGTGCCAGCAGCGTAGTTGAGCGGGAGAGCGGTGAGCAGTTCTTC. The whole variable domain, remainder taken from reference TRBV9 and TRBJ2-1, is DSGVTQTPKHLITATGQRVTLRCSPRSGDLSVYWYQQSLDQGLQFLIQYYNGEERAKGNILERFSAQQFPDLHSELNLSSLELGDSALYFCASSVVERESGEQFFGPGTRLTVL.

This clone occurred once. The chain recombines TRBV7-6 with TRBJ2-5; D might be TRBD1 (5 bases). The V end was cut by 0 bases, the J end by 5 bases, with 16 bases between. There are 16 residues in the CDR3. Germline CDR1 is SGHVS and CDR2 is FNYEAQ. As DNA, the CDR3 is TGTGCCAGCAGCTTAGCGCAGGGCGGCCTGGGGGAGACCCAGTACTTC. Translation: CASSLAQGGLGETQYF.

The rearrangement uses TRBV28 and TRBJ2-1; the D is unclear. The CDR3 contains 12 residues. Per the germline V gene, CDR1 is MDHEN and CDR2 is SYDVKM. Trimming removed 0 bases from V and 7 bases from J, with 4 bases in between. The CDR3 sequence is CASSLWGNEQFF. The DNA of the CDR3 is TGTGCCAGCAGTTTATGGGGGAATGAGCAGTTCTTC.

The rearrangement links TRBV7-2 to TRBJ2-5, with 8 positions matching TRBD2. CDR1 SGHTA and CDR2 FQGNSA come from the germline V gene. J was trimmed by 4 bases and V by 0 bases; bases with no gene match: 7. The CDR3 extends over 16 amino acids. CDR3 bases: TGTGCCAGCAGCTTAGCGGTTATCCTAGCGGGAGAGACCCAGTACTTC. Residues: CASSLAVILAGETQYF.

This chain joins TRBV2 and TRBJ2-7; 7 bases map to TRBD2. Unmatched junction bases numbered 7, after V lost 3 bases and J lost 2 bases. The germline V gene has CDR1 SNHLY and CDR2 FYNNEI. The CDR3 has 15 residues. As DNA, the CDR3 is TGTGCCAGCAGTGATTTGGGACTACTTCCCTACGAGCAGTACTTC. Protein sequence: CASSDLGLLPYEQYF. The entire variable domain, with the rest obtained from reference TRBV2 and TRBJ2-7, is as follows: EPEVTQTPSHQVTQMGQEVILRCVPISNHLYFYWYRQILGQKVEFLVSFYNNEISEKSEIFDDQFSVERPDGSNFTLKIRSTKLEDSAMYFCASSDLGLLPYEQYFGPGTRLTVT.

The V call is TRBV10-3, the J call TRBJ2-2; TRBD2 aligns across 12 bases. V gave up 8 bases and J gave up 0 bases; unmatched junction bases: 10. Germline V CDR1 and CDR2: ENHRY, SYGVKD. This CDR3 is 18 amino acids long. Here the CDR3 DNA reads TGTGCCATCCGGGCGGCTAGCGGGAGGGTCTCGAACACCGGGGAGCTGTTTTTT. Translation: CAIRAASGRVSNTGELFF.

The V gene is TRBV5-6, the J gene TRBJ2-7; possibly TRBD1 for D (5 bases). Germline V gene lookup returns CDR1 SGHDT and CDR2 YYEEEE. The CDR3 is 14 residues long. The ends were cut back, 4 bases at V and 5 bases at J, with 16 bases in the middle. The CDR3 spells CASSITQGPDEQYF. CDR3 nucleotides: TGTGCCAGCAGCATAACCCAGGGCCCGGACGAGCAGTACTTC.

The V and J genes are TRBV28 and TRBJ1-5; TRBD1 matches at 8 bases. Germline-derived CDR1 and CDR2 are MDHEN and SYDVKM. The trim removed 5 bases at V and 0 bases at J, leaving 12 bases unmatched. This CDR3 spans 18 amino acids. DNA for the CDR3: TGTGCCAGCAGTCCCTTGGGACAGGTGGGATATAGCAATCAGCCCCAGCATTTT. It codes for CASSPLGQVGYSNQPQHF.

This chain connects TRBV19 to TRBJ1-2, with D tentatively TRBD1 (5 bases). This CDR3 has 16 amino acids. Germline CDR1 LNHDA, CDR2 SQIVND (reference sequence). The V end was cut by 6 bases, the J end by 2 bases, with 19 bases between. CDR3 coding DNA: TGTGCCAGTAGAAATCCTTCGGGGGGGAGCAACTATGGCTACACCTTC. It encodes CASRNPSGGSNYGYTF.

The chain carries TRBV7-7 and TRBJ1-3; D remains unclear. This CDR3 comprises 15 residues. Germline V CDR1 and CDR2: SSHAT, FNYEAQ (reference sequence). Trimming pared 1 base from V and 4 bases from J, leaving 11 bases between. CDR3 residues: CASSLGVGSGNTIYF. As DNA, the CDR3 is TGTGCCAGCAGCTTAGGGGTCGGGTCCGGAAACACCATATATTTT.